Sequencing of this TCR beta chain was carried out in a study of T cells in Graves' hyperthyroidism and ophthalmopathy. Study outcomes and limitations: Most expanded thyroid clonotypes above 0.001 also appeared in blood.

Graves' hyperthyroidism showing no ophthalmopathy progression within 18 months was considered stable. Aged 18 to 65, the patients had hyperthyroidism that was newly diagnosed and had lasted under 2 months. The V and J ends lost 7 bases and 0 bases, in that order; junction bases with no gene match: 14. This CDR3 has 18 residues. In germline, CDR1 is MNHNS, CDR2 SASEGT. The TCR beta CDR3 regions underwent amplification using RNA transcripts as the source. Carried out on the TCR CDR3, a first-round RT-PCR used the HTBI primer set. TCRdb fed the multiplex PCR reads into MiXCR, producing one record per CDR3 protein. The repertoire consists of 700,000 or so distinct CDR3 sequences, with around 17% occurring once and the leading ten covering roughly 8%. Points on this clonotype: Its antigen is not identified.

The TCR sequence derives from a man between 18 and 29 years old with Graves' hyperthyroidism. The chain couples TRBV6-1 to TRBJ1-4, with TRBD1 matching over 7 bases. Sequenced input: blood. CDR3 nucleotide sequence: TGTGCCAGCAAGGGAAAGGGGGCGAACCTTGCAACTAATGAAAAACTGTTTTTT. Protein sequence: CASKGKGANLATNEKLFF.